This TCR beta chain is from a study of T cell changes during pregnancy in multiple sclerosis. Using immunoSEQ multiplex PCR, the repertoire was profiled, and TCRdb retains in-frame clones only, with some absent. In the table there are under 55,000 clones, roughly 94% of which are singletons. This receptor was identified in a female donor with multiple sclerosis, enrolled in a pregnancy study. The input for sequencing was CD4+ T cells from peripheral blood mononuclear cells, taken in the third trimester of pregnancy.

The CDR3 DNA reads TGCGCCAGCAGCTTGCGGGGGGCCGGCAATGAGCAGTTCTTC. The encoded protein is CASSLRGAGNEQFF. The chain is built from TRBV5-1 and TRBJ2-1, with TRBD2 as a possible D gene (7 bases). This CDR3 has 14 amino acids. V lost 1 base and J lost 6, with 11 bases in between. CDR1 and CDR2 (germline): SGHRS, YFSETQ.